This TCR beta chain was retrieved from a study of glioma-infiltrating T cells. Study-wide points: Above-expected tissue-blood divergence occurred in all gliomas, most in low-grade ones. Tissue and blood shared very few CDR3 sequences.

This clonotype appeared a single time. The antigen remains unidentified. The V and J ends lost 5 bases and 4 bases respectively, with 19 bases between them. CDR3 length equals 16 residues. In germline, CDR1 is SGHTA, CDR2 FQGNSA. Using RNA template, CDR3s of TCR alpha and beta were amplified with iRepertoire arm-PCR. Input was roughly 95-450 ng of tissue mRNA or PBMC total RNA. MiXCR, run by TCRdb on the multiplex PCR reads, gives a single entry per CDR3 protein. The table lists roughly 200,000 distinct CDR3 sequences, roughly two fifths of them singletons. Sequencing was done on a sample of glioma tissue, nonneoplastic brain tissue, or PBMCs (not recorded which). This sequence originates from a human donor with low-grade glioma or glioblastoma, undergoing nonglioma brain surgery, or in good health (not recorded which). This sequence joins TRBV7-2 and TRBJ2-3, with D uncertain. CDR3 nucleotides: TGTGCCAGCAGCCTCAGGAGAGTTCTTGGGGCAGATACGCAGTATTTT. Translated, it gives CASSLRRVLGADTQYF.